A selection of T cell receptor beta chains follows, all from one sample in a study of blood T cell repertoires in COVID-19. Profiling relied on immunoSEQ multiplex PCR, and the TCRdb table lists in-frame clones only, not all of them. Seen here are 120,000 or so clones, roughly 80% observed once, and the top ten hold about a sixth. Material: peripheral blood. All receptors come from a woman aged 50 to 65 with acute or convalescent COVID-19. Both conserved end residues are part of each CDR3. Fields, in order: clone size, J gene, V gene, D gene, CDR3 protein, CDR3 DNA. D genes are given only for firm matches. Some rows have no size entry. The others give once, few or many, or a class for an expanded clone.

clone size: NA
J gene: TRBJ2-2
V gene: TRBV9
D gene: TRBD2
CDR3 protein: CASSSLGAGGWDTGELFF
CDR3 DNA: TGTGCCAGCAGCTCCTTAGGAGCGGGGGGGTGGGACACCGGGGAGCTGTTTTTT

clone size: NA
J gene: TRBJ2-2
V gene: TRBV4-1
D gene: NA
CDR3 protein: CASSQGGRGTSTGELFF
CDR3 DNA: TGCGCCAGCAGCCAAGGCGGCAGGGGGACTAGCACCGGGGAGCTGTTTTTT

clone size: NA
J gene: TRBJ2-1
V gene: TRBV7-8
D gene: NA
CDR3 protein: CASSPGGREQFF
CDR3 DNA: TGTGCCAGCAGCCCCGGGGGGCGTGAGCAGTTCTTC

clone size: NA
J gene: TRBJ1-5
V gene: TRBV2
D gene: TRBD1
CDR3 protein: CASRNRGPQPQHF
CDR3 DNA: TGTGCCAGCAGAAACAGGGGGCCTCAGCCCCAGCATTTT

clone size: NA
J gene: TRBJ1-5
V gene: TRBV7-3
D gene: NA
CDR3 protein: CASSAGGNQPQHF
CDR3 DNA: TGTGCCAGCAGCGCAGGGGGCAATCAGCCCCAGCATTTT

clone size: NA
J gene: TRBJ2-5
V gene: TRBV3-1/TRBV3-2
D gene: NA
CDR3 protein: CASKGQNQETQYF
CDR3 DNA: TGTGCCAGCAAGGGGCAGAACCAAGAGACCCAGTACTTC

clone size: NA
J gene: TRBJ1-3
V gene: TRBV5-6
D gene: NA
CDR3 protein: CASSLGGRTKGDTIYF
CDR3 DNA: TGTGCCAGCAGCTTGGGGGGACGGACCAAGGGGGACACCATATATTTT

clone size: few
J gene: TRBJ1-4
V gene: TRBV6-1
D gene: NA
CDR3 protein: CASSEGRNVNEKLFF
CDR3 DNA: TGTGCCAGCAGTGAAGGGAGGAACGTTAATGAAAAACTGTTTTTT

clone size: NA
J gene: TRBJ2-3
V gene: TRBV6-2/TRBV6-3
D gene: NA
CDR3 protein: CASSYRRDWGTDTQYF
CDR3 DNA: TGTGCCAGCAGTTACCGGCGGGACTGGGGCACAGATACGCAGTATTTT

clone size: NA
J gene: TRBJ2-7
V gene: TRBV5-1
D gene: NA
CDR3 protein: CASSLGRDSYEQYF
CDR3 DNA: TGCGCCAGCAGCTTGGGGAGGGACTCCTACGAGCAGTACTTC

clone size: few
J gene: TRBJ2-7
V gene: TRBV3-1/TRBV3-2
D gene: NA
CDR3 protein: CASSHPVGEQYF
CDR3 DNA: TGTGCCAGCAGCCACCCGGTCGGGGAGCAGTACTTC

clone size: few
J gene: TRBJ2-7
V gene: TRBV9
D gene: NA
CDR3 protein: CASSVGVGQSYEQYF
CDR3 DNA: TGTGCCAGCAGCGTAGGGGTTGGACAGAGCTACGAGCAGTACTTC

clone size: NA
J gene: TRBJ1-5
V gene: TRBV19
D gene: NA
CDR3 protein: CASSRTDSNQPQHF
CDR3 DNA: TGTGCCAGTAGTAGGACAGATAGCAATCAGCCCCAGCATTTT

clone size: NA
J gene: TRBJ2-2
V gene: TRBV7-9
D gene: TRBD1
CDR3 protein: CASSPGGTGGTGELFF
CDR3 DNA: TGTGCAAGCTCCCCAGGGGGCACAGGTGGGACCGGGGAGCTGTTTTTT

clone size: NA
J gene: TRBJ2-7
V gene: TRBV6-5
D gene: NA
CDR3 protein: CAAGTFSYEQYF
CDR3 DNA: TGTGCCGCCGGGACATTTTCCTACGAGCAGTACTTC

clone size: NA
J gene: TRBJ1-4
V gene: TRBV6-5
D gene: NA
CDR3 protein: CASSLGGQANEKLFF
CDR3 DNA: TGTGCCAGCAGTTTGGGGGGGCAAGCTAATGAAAAACTGTTTTTT

clone size: NA
J gene: TRBJ1-2
V gene: TRBV5-4
D gene: TRBD1
CDR3 protein: CASSLDRGSDGYTF
CDR3 DNA: TGTGCCAGCAGCTTGGACAGGGGGTCGGATGGCTACACCTTC

clone size: NA
J gene: TRBJ2-1
V gene: TRBV19
D gene: NA
CDR3 protein: CASRNRDNEQFF
CDR3 DNA: TGTGCCAGTAGGAATAGAGACAATGAGCAGTTCTTC

clone size: NA
J gene: TRBJ1-1
V gene: TRBV30
D gene: NA
CDR3 protein: CAWSVIPGGGTEAFF
CDR3 DNA: TGTGCCTGGAGTGTAATTCCGGGGGGAGGCACTGAAGCTTTCTTT

clone size: once
J gene: TRBJ1-5
V gene: TRBV12-3/TRBV12-4
D gene: NA
CDR3 protein: CASSRDNGPQHF
CDR3 DNA: TGTGCCAGCAGTCGAGACAATGGGCCCCAGCATTTT

clone size: NA
J gene: TRBJ1-2
V gene: TRBV3-1/TRBV3-2
D gene: NA
CDR3 protein: CASSQDGGGYYGYTF
CDR3 DNA: TGTGCCAGCAGCCAAGATGGGGGCGGATACTATGGCTACACCTTC

clone size: NA
J gene: TRBJ1-5
V gene: TRBV19
D gene: NA
CDR3 protein: CASTRRDLRDQPQHF
CDR3 DNA: TGTGCCAGTACCCGCCGGGACTTAAGAGATCAGCCCCAGCATTTT

clone size: NA
J gene: TRBJ1-6
V gene: TRBV7-9
D gene: TRBD1
CDR3 protein: CASSLETGGRDSPLHF
CDR3 DNA: TGTGCCAGCAGCTTAGAGACAGGGGGCCGTGATTCACCCCTCCACTTT

clone size: NA
J gene: TRBJ1-5
V gene: TRBV5-5
D gene: TRBD1
CDR3 protein: CASSWGTASNQPQHF
CDR3 DNA: TGTGCCAGCAGCTGGGGGACAGCTAGCAATCAGCCCCAGCATTTT

clone size: once
J gene: TRBJ2-4
V gene: TRBV18
D gene: TRBD1
CDR3 protein: CASSTGTGGGQAKNIQYF
CDR3 DNA: TGTGCCAGCTCAACCGGGACAGGGGGCGGTCAAGCCAAAAACATTCAGTACTTC

clone size: NA
J gene: TRBJ1-6
V gene: TRBV30
D gene: TRBD1
CDR3 protein: CAWSRDRGSPLHF
CDR3 DNA: TGTGCCTGGAGTAGAGACAGGGGCTCACCCCTCCACTTT

clone size: NA
J gene: TRBJ1-5
V gene: TRBV27
D gene: NA
CDR3 protein: CASNQKQGIINQPQHF
CDR3 DNA: TGTGCCAGCAATCAAAAGCAGGGGATAATAAATCAGCCCCAGCATTTT

clone size: NA
J gene: TRBJ2-7
V gene: TRBV6-6
D gene: NA
CDR3 protein: CASSDRNYEQYF
CDR3 DNA: TGTGCCAGCAGCGACAGAAACTACGAGCAGTACTTC

clone size: NA
J gene: TRBJ2-7
V gene: TRBV5-1
D gene: TRBD1
CDR3 protein: CASSMGQGVDEQYF
CDR3 DNA: TGCGCCAGCAGCATGGGACAGGGGGTTGACGAGCAGTACTTC

clone size: NA
J gene: TRBJ2-7
V gene: TRBV10-2
D gene: TRBD1
CDR3 protein: CASSLTGPYEQYF
CDR3 DNA: TGCGCCAGCAGCCTGACAGGGCCCTACGAGCAGTACTTC

clone size: NA
J gene: TRBJ1-1
V gene: TRBV27
D gene: TRBD1
CDR3 protein: CASSSGQGVSEAFF
CDR3 DNA: TGTGCCAGCAGTTCTGGACAGGGGGTTTCTGAAGCTTTCTTT

clone size: NA
J gene: TRBJ2-2
V gene: TRBV10-3
D gene: TRBD1
CDR3 protein: CAIGGTGADTGELFF
CDR3 DNA: TGTGCCATCGGGGGGACAGGGGCGGACACCGGGGAGCTGTTTTTT

clone size: NA
J gene: TRBJ1-6
V gene: TRBV10-2
D gene: NA
CDR3 protein: CASSSPYSPLHF
CDR3 DNA: TGCGCCAGCAGTAGCCCTTATTCACCCCTCCACTTT

clone size: once
J gene: TRBJ1-6
V gene: TRBV6-2/TRBV6-3
D gene: TRBD1
CDR3 protein: CASSYPGGQGYNSPLHF
CDR3 DNA: TGTGCCAGCAGTTACCCCGGGGGACAGGGGTATAATTCACCCCTCCACTTT

clone size: NA
J gene: TRBJ2-3
V gene: TRBV6-2/TRBV6-3
D gene: NA
CDR3 protein: CASSYIRGGSDTQYF
CDR3 DNA: TGTGCCAGCAGTTACATCAGGGGTGGCTCAGATACGCAGTATTTT

clone size: NA
J gene: TRBJ2-1
V gene: TRBV5-1
D gene: TRBD2
CDR3 protein: CASSFSGAGLAPNEQFF
CDR3 DNA: TGCGCCAGCAGCTTCTCAGGGGCGGGACTAGCTCCCAATGAGCAGTTCTTC

clone size: NA
J gene: TRBJ1-2
V gene: TRBV6-6
D gene: TRBD1
CDR3 protein: CASRPGGLVYGYTF
CDR3 DNA: TGTGCCAGCAGGCCAGGGGGCCTGGTCTATGGCTACACCTTC

clone size: NA
J gene: TRBJ2-6
V gene: TRBV3-1/TRBV3-2
D gene: NA
CDR3 protein: CASSQAGSNGANVLTF
CDR3 DNA: TGTGCCAGCAGCCAAGCAGGTTCGAACGGGGCCAACGTCCTGACTTTC

clone size: few
J gene: TRBJ1-1
V gene: TRBV11-2
D gene: NA
CDR3 protein: CASSPLAGAVNTEAFF
CDR3 DNA: TGTGCCAGCAGCCCCCTTGCGGGGGCGGTGAACACTGAAGCTTTCTTT

clone size: NA
J gene: TRBJ2-3
V gene: TRBV10-3
D gene: TRBD2
CDR3 protein: CAISDRLAGNTDTQYF
CDR3 DNA: TGTGCCATCAGTGACAGACTAGCGGGGAACACAGATACGCAGTATTTT

clone size: NA
J gene: TRBJ2-7
V gene: TRBV30
D gene: TRBD1
CDR3 protein: CAWTGTGTYEQYF
CDR3 DNA: TGTGCCTGGACCGGGACAGGCACCTACGAGCAGTACTTC

clone size: NA
J gene: TRBJ2-2
V gene: TRBV19
D gene: TRBD1
CDR3 protein: CASRGNTGTGGAGTGELFF
CDR3 DNA: TGTGCCAGTAGGGGGAACACCGGGACAGGGGGCGCAGGCACCGGGGAGCTGTTTTTT

clone size: once
J gene: TRBJ1-1
V gene: TRBV10-3
D gene: NA
CDR3 protein: CAITTMSGGTEAFF
CDR3 DNA: TGTGCCATCACCACCATGAGCGGGGGCACTGAAGCTTTCTTT

clone size: NA
J gene: TRBJ2-7
V gene: TRBV18
D gene: NA
CDR3 protein: CASSPGRFSYEQYF
CDR3 DNA: TGTGCCAGCTCACCAGGGAGGTTTTCCTACGAGCAGTACTTC

clone size: NA
J gene: TRBJ1-5
V gene: TRBV10-1
D gene: TRBD1
CDR3 protein: CASSGQDRVSNQPQHF
CDR3 DNA: TGCGCCAGCAGTGGACAGGACAGGGTTAGCAATCAGCCCCAGCATTTT

clone size: few
J gene: TRBJ2-7
V gene: TRBV7-8
D gene: TRBD2
CDR3 protein: CASSFRDYHSYEQYF
CDR3 DNA: TGTGCCAGCAGCTTCCGGGACTACCACTCCTACGAGCAGTACTTC

clone size: NA
J gene: TRBJ2-2
V gene: TRBV30
D gene: TRBD2
CDR3 protein: CAWSSERGLYFSGELFF
CDR3 DNA: TGTGCCTGGTCCTCAGAGCGGGGGCTCTATTTCTCCGGGGAGCTGTTTTTT

clone size: NA
J gene: TRBJ2-7
V gene: TRBV29-1
D gene: NA
CDR3 protein: CSVLRPGLNHEQYF
CDR3 DNA: TGCAGCGTTCTCCGACCTGGGCTCAACCACGAGCAGTACTTC

clone size: NA
J gene: TRBJ2-6
V gene: TRBV6-1
D gene: TRBD1
CDR3 protein: CASSGDSLFSGANVLTF
CDR3 DNA: TGTGCCAGCAGTGGGGACAGTCTTTTCTCTGGGGCCAACGTCCTGACTTTC

clone size: NA
J gene: TRBJ2-5
V gene: TRBV2
D gene: NA
CDR3 protein: CASKQQLSIQETQYF
CDR3 DNA: TGTGCCAGCAAACAACAGCTATCGATCCAAGAGACCCAGTACTTC

clone size: NA
J gene: TRBJ1-6
V gene: TRBV11-2
D gene: NA
CDR3 protein: CASSLSLANSPLHF
CDR3 DNA: TGTGCCAGCAGCCTATCCCTCGCCAATTCACCCCTCCACTTT

clone size: NA
J gene: TRBJ1-1
V gene: TRBV5-6
D gene: NA
CDR3 protein: CASSLNGGDTEAFF
CDR3 DNA: TGTGCCAGCAGCTTGAATGGGGGGGACACTGAAGCTTTCTTT